A selection of T cell receptor beta chains follows, all from one sample in a study of blood T cell repertoires in COVID-19. Only in-frame clones appear in the TCRdb table, and some are missing; sequencing was by immunoSEQ multiplex PCR. The sample comprises 400,000 to 500,000 clones, just over 85% of which are singletons, and approximately 1.4% rests with the top ten. The sequenced sample was peripheral blood. The receptors were gathered from a woman younger than 45 with active or convalescent COVID-19. Each CDR3 is given with its conserved first and last residue. The order of the fields is clone size, V gene, D gene, J gene, CDR3 DNA, CDR3 protein. A D gene is named only where the DNA matches it firmly. The size of a clone is reported for some rows only, either as once, few or many, or as a class for expanded clones.

size: once; V: TRBV12-3/TRBV12-4; D: TRBD2; J: TRBJ2-4; DNA: TGTGCCAGCAGTTTCGGGGGGACCATTCAGTACTTC; CDR3: CASSFGGTIQYF
size: NA; V: TRBV30; D: TRBD1; J: TRBJ1-2; DNA: TGTGCCTGGAGTGTACAGGGGGTTTATGGCTACACCTTC; CDR3: CAWSVQGVYGYTF
size: once; V: TRBV4-1; D: TRBD1; J: TRBJ1-1; DNA: TGCGCCAGCAGCCGATACCGGGACAGGGCTATGAACACTGAAGCTTTCTTT; CDR3: CASSRYRDRAMNTEAFF
size: NA; V: TRBV6-2/TRBV6-3; D: TRBD1; J: TRBJ1-5; DNA: TGTGCCAGCAGTTATCGTTTAGCATCCGGGACAGGTGATCAGCCCCAGCATTTT; CDR3: CASSYRLASGTGDQPQHF
size: few; V: TRBV7-8; D: NA; J: TRBJ2-7; DNA: TGTGCCAGCAGCTTATCGGTATCTACGCGGGAGCAGTACTTC; CDR3: CASSLSVSTREQYF
size: NA; V: TRBV27; D: NA; J: TRBJ1-6; DNA: TGTGCCAGCAGTTTATCGGGCGGGGGGCTTTCACCCCTCCACTTT; CDR3: CASSLSGGGLSPLHF
size: NA; V: TRBV20-1; D: NA; J: TRBJ2-2; DNA: TGCAGTGCTAGTCCGAGCGCGAACACCGGGGAGCTGTTTTTT; CDR3: CSASPSANTGELFF
size: NA; V: TRBV6-5; D: TRBD2; J: TRBJ2-1; DNA: TGTGCCAGCAGTTATCCTAGCGGCCCCGACGGGAATGAGCAGTTCTTC; CDR3: CASSYPSGPDGNEQFF
size: NA; V: TRBV7-2; D: TRBD1; J: TRBJ1-1; DNA: TGTGCCAGCAGCCCGATAGGGACAGGGGGGAACACTGAAGCTTTCTTT; CDR3: CASSPIGTGGNTEAFF
size: NA; V: TRBV5-1; D: TRBD2; J: TRBJ2-5; DNA: TGCGCCAGCAGCTTGGGAGGCGGGGGGACTCAAGAGACCCAGTACTTC; CDR3: CASSLGGGGTQETQYF
size: NA; V: TRBV12-3/TRBV12-4; D: NA; J: TRBJ1-6; DNA: TGTGCCAGCAGTTTGGGGACTCGTTCACCCCTCCACTTT; CDR3: CASSLGTRSPLHF
size: NA; V: TRBV27; D: NA; J: TRBJ1-5; DNA: TGTGCCAGCAGTACTCAGGGTTATAGCAATCAGCCCCAGCATTTT; CDR3: CASSTQGYSNQPQHF
size: NA; V: TRBV11-2; D: NA; J: TRBJ2-5; DNA: TGTGCCAGCAGCTTATTCAGCCAAGAGACCCAGTACTTC; CDR3: CASSLFSQETQYF
size: few; V: TRBV6-5; D: NA; J: TRBJ1-1; DNA: TGTGCCAGCCGCAGGGCCCCTGAAGCTTTCTTT; CDR3: CASRRAPEAFF
size: NA; V: TRBV10-3; D: NA; J: TRBJ2-3; DNA: TGTGCCATCAGTTTCGGGACATCAGGCACAGATACGCAGTATTTT; CDR3: CAISFGTSGTDTQYF
size: NA; V: TRBV5-4; D: TRBD1; J: TRBJ1-1; DNA: TGTGCCAGCAGCTTGGGACAGGGGTCGACTGAAGCTTTCTTT; CDR3: CASSLGQGSTEAFF
size: many; V: TRBV7-8; D: NA; J: TRBJ1-5; DNA: TGTGCCAGCAGCCTGCAGTATAATAGCAATCAGCCCCAGCATTTT; CDR3: CASSLQYNSNQPQHF
size: once; V: TRBV2; D: NA; J: TRBJ2-3; DNA: TGTGCCAGCAGTGAGGGGGGTCGGGGGACGGGTGCAGATACGCAGTATTTT; CDR3: CASSEGGRGTGADTQYF
size: few; V: TRBV13; D: TRBD2; J: TRBJ2-3; DNA: TGTGCCAGCAGCTTAAGAGGGACTACTAGCACAGATACGCAGTATTTT; CDR3: CASSLRGTTSTDTQYF
size: NA; V: TRBV5-5; D: NA; J: TRBJ2-1; DNA: TGTGCCAGCAGCTTGCCACCACATTCAGGGGGAGGCAATGAGCAGTTCTTC; CDR3: CASSLPPHSGGGNEQFF
size: NA; V: TRBV3-1/TRBV3-2; D: NA; J: TRBJ2-7; DNA: TGTGCCAGCAGCCAAGGCAGCGAGACCTACGAGCAGTACTTC; CDR3: CASSQGSETYEQYF
size: NA; V: TRBV3-1/TRBV3-2; D: NA; J: TRBJ2-7; DNA: TGTGCCAGCAGTCCAACAGGGTTGGAGCAGTACTTC; CDR3: CASSPTGLEQYF
size: NA; V: TRBV2; D: TRBD1; J: TRBJ1-1; DNA: TGTGCCAGCAGTGCAGACAGGGTAGGGACTGAAGCTTTCTTT; CDR3: CASSADRVGTEAFF
size: NA; V: TRBV11-2; D: NA; J: TRBJ2-1; DNA: TGTGCCAGCAGCTTTGTTAAGCCGCGTTCCTACAATGAGCAGTTCTTC; CDR3: CASSFVKPRSYNEQFF
size: few; V: TRBV12-3/TRBV12-4; D: TRBD1; J: TRBJ1-1; DNA: TGTGCCAGCAAAAGGGGACAGCTATATGAAGCTTTCTTT; CDR3: CASKRGQLYEAFF